This T cell receptor beta chain stems from a study of cytomegalovirus exposure and HLA in healthy donors. The study's findings and limits: In presence/absence analyses, roughly uniform sequencing depth across donors was assumed.

This CDR3 region has 15 residues. Looked up from germline, CDR1 is LNHDA and CDR2 is SQIVND (reference sequence). The ends lost 5 bases at V and 2 bases at J; junction bases unmatched: 9. On this clone: The antigen remains unidentified.

Primers included in the PCR were 60 Vbeta and 13 Jbeta primers. Per the original data handling: Per a later analysis, the number of unique TCR beta chains was roughly 87 million, of which around 9.9 million were shared. Here immunoSEQ multiplex PCR was the method, and the copy in TCRdb shows in-frame clones only, minus some. D and trimming come from the DNA, and the V and J calls and clone size come from that table. The sample carries about 80,000 clones, around 60% recorded once. The TCR originated in a male donor in good health and CMV-seropositive. The sequencing input was PBMCs. The chain has TRBV19 and TRBJ2-7; 7 nucleotides align to TRBD1. CDR3 DNA: TGTGCCAGTAGTGTGACCGGGACAGACACCTACGAGCAGTACTTC. This encodes CASSVTGTDTYEQYF.